What follows are 8 T cell receptor beta chains derived from one specimen sequenced in a study of shared clonotypes between healthy human individuals. Here immunoSEQ multiplex PCR was the method, and the copy in TCRdb shows in-frame clones only, minus some. The sample lists 730,000 or so clones, around 72% seen once, with around 1.8% in the top ten. Sample: memory CD4+ T cells sorted from blood. Subset of the sample: CD45RA-negative fraction. Every receptor here comes from a woman in her twenties or thirties in good health.

V gene TRBV7-9 combines with J gene TRBJ1-2; the D is unclear. The CDR3 extends over 12 amino acids. V lost 5 bases to trimming and J lost 5 bases, with 9 bases between them. CDR1 is SEHNR, CDR2 FQNEAQ, per germline (reference sequence). CDR3 in amino acids: CASSTTPYGYTF. In DNA form, the CDR3 reads TGTGCCAGCAGCACGACACCGTATGGCTACACCTTC.

The chain recombines TRBV30 with TRBJ1-4; TRBD1 matches 7 bases. Germline-derived CDR1 and CDR2 are GTSNPN and SVGIG (reference sequence). Trimming removed 0 bases from V and 7 bases from J; junction bases left unmatched: 11. The CDR3 covers 16 residues. CDR3 amino acids: CAWSVGGGYRGEKLFF. The CDR3 DNA follows: TGTGCCTGGAGTGTAGGGGGCGGTTACCGGGGTGAAAAACTGTTTTTT.

As concerns this clone: Other DNA sequences in this sample translate to the same CDR3. This chain joins TRBV28 and TRBJ2-3; TRBD2 is a possible D gene (7 bases). Germline lookup yields CDR1 MDHEN and CDR2 SYDVKM. The CDR3 loop spans 15 amino acids. V was trimmed by 2 bases and J by 1 base, leaving 10 bases between them. CDR3 bases: TGTGCCAGCAGTTTACGGGGGGCCGGCACAGATACGCAGTATTTT. Translated: CASSLRGAGTDTQYF.

The chain employs TRBV5-1 and TRBJ1-2, with a weak D call TRBD1 (5 bases). Trimming took 1 base from V and 6 from J, leaving 13 bases between them. Per germline, CDR1 SGHRS and CDR2 YFSETQ. This CDR3 is built from 14 residues. The CDR3: CASSLTGLKDGYTF. The CDR3 coding sequence is TGCGCCAGCAGCTTGACAGGCCTCAAGGATGGCTACACCTTC. The whole variable domain, remainder taken from reference TRBV5-1 and TRBJ1-2, is KAGVTQTPRYLIKTRGQQVTLSCSPISGHRSVSWYQQTPGQGLQFLFEYFSETQRNKGNFPGRFSGRQFSNSRSEMNVSTLELGDSALYLCASSLTGLKDGYTFGSGTRLTVV.

The rearrangement uses TRBV6-5 and TRBJ1-3, with D unclear. The germline V gene has CDR1 MNHEY and CDR2 SVGAGI. There are 16 residues in the CDR3. The V gene lost 4 bases and the J gene lost 0 bases, with 13 bases spanning the gap. The CDR3 spells CASSWMTAFSGNTIYF. The DNA for the CDR3 is TGTGCCAGCAGTTGGATGACGGCTTTCTCTGGAAACACCATATATTTT.

The rearrangement joins TRBV2 to TRBJ2-1; D is unclear. Germline CDR1 SNHLY, CDR2 FYNNEI. The CDR3 is 13 residues long. V was trimmed by 8 bases and J by 2 bases, leaving 10 bases between them. CDR3 loop: CASGRQTYNEQFF. The CDR3 DNA sequence: TGTGCCAGCGGACGGCAGACCTACAATGAGCAGTTCTTC.

This clone was detected once. The chain has TRBV30 and TRBJ2-1; 7 nucleotides line up with TRBD2. V lost 2 bases to trimming and J lost 1 base; unmatched junction nucleotides: 11. The germline gives CDR1 GTSNPN, CDR2 SVGIG (reference sequence). The CDR3 has 17 amino acids. DNA for the CDR3: TGTGCCTGGAGTCTTGCGGGGGAGGGTTGGTCCTACAATGAGCAGTTCTTC. Encoded protein: CAWSLAGEGWSYNEQFF.

This chain joins TRBV13 and TRBJ2-2, with D unresolved. Germline CDR1 PRHDT, CDR2 FYEKMQ (reference sequence). The length of the CDR3 is 12 residues. The V and J ends lost 1 base and 6 bases respectively, with 3 bases between them. CDR3 sequence: CASSLEAGELFF. In nucleotides, the CDR3 is TGTGCCAGCAGCTTAGAGGCCGGGGAGCTGTTTTTT.